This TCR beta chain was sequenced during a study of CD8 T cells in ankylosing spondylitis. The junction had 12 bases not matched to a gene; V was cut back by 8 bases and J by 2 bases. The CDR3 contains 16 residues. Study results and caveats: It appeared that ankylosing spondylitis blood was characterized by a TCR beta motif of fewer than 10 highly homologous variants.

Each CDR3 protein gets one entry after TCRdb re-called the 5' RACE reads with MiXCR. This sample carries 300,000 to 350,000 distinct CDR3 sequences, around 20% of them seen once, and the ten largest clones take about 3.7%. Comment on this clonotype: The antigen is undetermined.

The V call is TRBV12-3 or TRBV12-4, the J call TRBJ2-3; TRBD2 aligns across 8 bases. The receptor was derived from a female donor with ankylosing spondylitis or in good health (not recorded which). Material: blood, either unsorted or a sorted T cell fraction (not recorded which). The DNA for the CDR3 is TGTGCCAGCCGGTCCGGGGCGGGAGGACTCACAGATACGCAGTATTTT. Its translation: CASRSGAGGLTDTQYF.